Below, 23 T cell receptor beta chains from the same sample are listed, as sequenced in a study of blood T cell repertoires in COVID-19. Measured with immunoSEQ multiplex PCR; TCRdb has only the in-frame clones, and not every one. The sample has about 310,000 clones, around 90% seen once. The sample comprised peripheral blood. Receptor source: a man in his late teens or twenties with active or convalescent COVID-19.

This chain joins TRBV28 and TRBJ2-2; 14 positions match TRBD2. J gave up 3 bases and V 6 bases, and 6 bases lay outside the gene matches. The V gene's germline CDR1 is MDHEN and CDR2 SYDVKM. The CDR3 length is 17 residues. The CDR3 nucleotides read TGTGCCAGCAGCAAGACTAGCGGGAGGGTTGACACCGGGGAGCTGTTTTTT. Translating it yields CASSKTSGRVDTGELFF.

This chain uses TRBV11-3 with TRBJ2-5; D is undetermined. The V gene lost 4 bases and the J gene lost 0 bases, with 6 bases spanning the gap. Germline V gene lookup returns CDR1 SGHNT and CDR2 YENEEA. There are 13 residues in the CDR3. Here the CDR3 DNA reads TGTGCCAGCAGCTCCGGGTACCAAGAGACCCAGTACTTC. This translates into CASSSGYQETQYF.

This chain connects TRBV15 to TRBJ2-2; D uncertain. The length of the CDR3 is 18 residues. V was pared by 0 bases and J by 5 bases, with 19 bases between. Germline V gene lookup returns CDR1 LNHNV and CDR2 YYDKDF (reference sequence). This CDR3 is CATSRDLKPDRGTGELFF. The DNA for the CDR3 is TGTGCCACCAGCAGAGATTTGAAGCCCGACCGAGGTACCGGGGAGCTGTTTTTT.

The chain employs TRBV7-2 and TRBJ2-5; 7 nucleotides line up with TRBD1. Germline CDR1 SGHTA, CDR2 FQGNSA. Unmatched junction bases numbered 12, after V lost 5 bases and J lost 3 bases. This CDR3 comprises 16 residues. CDR3 DNA sequence: TGTGCCAGCAGCCCCCGGACAGGTAGCTCTGAAGAGACCCAGTACTTC. This sequence encodes CASSPRTGSSEETQYF.

This sequence joins TRBV2 and TRBJ1-2; D is perhaps TRBD1 (6 bases). V gave up 7 bases and J gave up 3 bases, with 18 bases separating them. The CDR3 runs 15 residues. Looked up from germline, CDR1 is SNHLY and CDR2 is FYNNEI. As DNA, the CDR3 is TGTGCCAGCACCGAGGGGGGGGCGCTTGACTATGGCTACACCTTC. Its protein product is CASTEGGALDYGYTF. Based on the CDR3 plus reference TRBV2 and TRBJ1-2, the full variable domain is EPEVTQTPSHQVTQMGQEVILRCVPISNHLYFYWYRQILGQKVEFLVSFYNNEISEKSEIFDDQFSVERPDGSNFTLKIRSTKLEDSAMYFCASTEGGALDYGYTFGSGTRLTVV.

This sequence joins TRBV11-3 and TRBJ1-3, with D perhaps matching TRBD1 (5 bases). Germline V gene lookup returns CDR1 SGHNT and CDR2 YENEEA. V was cut by 5 bases and J by 2 bases, with 10 bases left in between. This CDR3 has 14 residues. CDR3 residues: CASSPGGTGNTIYF. CDR3 sequence (DNA): TGTGCCAGCAGCCCCGGGGGGACTGGAAACACCATATATTTT.

The chain has TRBV11-2 and TRBJ2-1; 11 bases are shared with TRBD2. Losses at the gene ends were 5 bases for V and 4 bases for J; bases not matched to a gene: 13. The CDR3 has 18 amino acids. The germline gives CDR1 SGHAT, CDR2 FQNNGV. The CDR3 here is CASSPIRLAGNYYNEQFF. Written as DNA, the CDR3 is TGTGCCAGCAGCCCCATCCGACTAGCGGGGAATTATTACAATGAGCAGTTCTTC. Filled out from reference TRBV11-2 and TRBJ2-1, the complete variable domain reads EAGVAQSPRYKIIEKRQSVAFWCNPISGHATLYWYQQILGQGPKLLIQFQNNGVVDDSQLPKDRFSAERLKGVDSTLKIQPAKLEDSAVYLCASSPIRLAGNYYNEQFFGPGTRLTVL.

The chain joins TRBV14 to TRBJ2-7; TRBD1 might be the D (7 bases). The CDR3 totals 19 residues. V lost 2 bases, J lost 0 bases, and 23 bases lay in between. Germline-derived CDR1 and CDR2 are SGHDN and FVKESK. CDR3 bases: TGTGCCAGCAGCCAAATCCGGACAGGCACTGGGAGGAGCTCCTACGAGCAGTACTTC. Encoded protein: CASSQIRTGTGRSSYEQYF.

The table lists this clone with a few counts. The chain couples TRBV27 to TRBJ2-7, with D maybe TRBD1 (6 bases). CDR3 length: 14 residues. In germline, CDR1 is MNHEY, CDR2 SMNVEV (reference sequence). V was shortened by 5 bases and J by 0 bases, with 11 bases between the two germline ends. CDR3 sequence: CASSTGTYSYEQYF. CDR3 DNA: TGTGCCAGCAGTACCGGGACATACTCCTACGAGCAGTACTTC.

This clone appeared a few times. This chain links TRBV28 with TRBJ1-1; 11 bases fit TRBD1. The V and J ends lost 3 bases and 1 base, in that order; junction bases with no gene match: 7. CDR1 and CDR2 (germline): MDHEN, SYDVKM. This CDR3 is 17 amino acids long. The CDR3 is CASSLDTGTGGNTEAFF. The CDR3 bases are TGTGCCAGCAGTTTGGACACCGGGACAGGGGGGAACACTGAAGCTTTCTTT.

This clone has a single count. The chain combines TRBV7-8 with TRBJ2-5, with 7 bases matching TRBD2. This CDR3 spans 14 amino acids. Germline-derived CDR1 and CDR2 are SGHVS and FQNEAQ. The V gene end was trimmed by 8 bases and the J gene end by 5 bases; junction bases not matched to a gene: 11. CDR3 in amino acids: CASVGGDPKETQYF. CDR3 sequence (DNA): TGTGCCAGCGTGGGGGGGGACCCTAAGGAGACCCAGTACTTC.

The J gene is TRBJ1-3, the V gene TRBV7-6; D is unresolved. Germline V gene lookup returns CDR1 SGHVS and CDR2 FNYEAQ. With 3 bases removed from V and 2 bases from J, the gap between germline ends came to 20 bases. The CDR3 runs to 18 residues. The CDR3 nucleotides read TGTGCCAGCAGCTTGGCGGGTCTCCCTCTTAGGCCTGGAAACACCATATATTTT. It codes for CASSLAGLPLRPGNTIYF.

The gene calls are TRBV9 and TRBJ2-1, with D possibly TRBD2 on 7 matching bases. V was pared by 2 bases and J by 6 bases, with 18 bases between. From germline, CDR1 is SGDLS and CDR2 YYNGEE. The CDR3 spans 16 residues. In DNA, the CDR3 is TGTGCCAGCAGCGTCCTAGGGGGGGGCCAAGGCAATGAGCAGTTCTTC. Translating it yields CASSVLGGGQGNEQFF. Full variable domain (outside the CDR3, taken from reference TRBV9 and TRBJ2-1): DSGVTQTPKHLITATGQRVTLRCSPRSGDLSVYWYQQSLDQGLQFLIQYYNGEERAKGNILERFSAQQFPDLHSELNLSSLELGDSALYFCASSVLGGGQGNEQFFGPGTRLTVL.

The chain uses TRBV20-1 and TRBJ2-3; D remains unclear. V shed 5 bases and J shed 4 bases, with 7 bases lying between them. This CDR3 contains 11 residues. Germline CDR1 DFQATT, CDR2 SNEGSKA (reference sequence). CDR3 residues: CSAELADTQYF. In nucleotides, the CDR3 is TGCAGTGCTGAACTCGCAGATACGCAGTATTTT.

The rearrangement joins TRBV19 to TRBJ1-6; the D is unclear. Germline lookup yields CDR1 LNHDA and CDR2 SQIVND (reference sequence). The CDR3 totals 13 residues. V was shortened by 9 bases and J by 7 bases, with 13 bases between the two germline ends. In nucleotides, the CDR3 is TGTGCCAGCTCGGGATACTTGAATTCACCCCTCCACTTT. Its translation is CASSGYLNSPLHF.

The V gene is TRBV6-1, the J gene TRBJ1-2; D is possibly TRBD1 (6 bases). The V end lost 5 bases, the J end lost 7 bases, and 20 bases lay between the germline ends. From germline, CDR1 is MNHNS and CDR2 SASEGT. This CDR3 comprises 15 residues. CDR3 loop: CASSRDTGMSLGYTF. As DNA, the CDR3 is TGTGCCAGCAGTAGAGATACAGGGATGAGTCTTGGCTACACCTTC.

The chain links TRBV29-1 to TRBJ2-5; perhaps TRBD2 as D (6 bases). With 2 bases removed from V and 9 bases from J, the gap between germline ends came to 16 bases. The length of the CDR3 is 13 residues. From germline, CDR1 is SQVTM and CDR2 ANQGSEA. The CDR3 nucleotides read TGCAGCGTTGAATCGGGCGGGAAGAGGTCCCAGTACTTC. It translates to CSVESGGKRSQYF.

The chain employs TRBV7-2 and TRBJ2-1; 11 positions match TRBD2. CDR1 is SGHTA and CDR2 is FQGNSA in the germline V gene. After removal of 3 bases from V and 8 bases from J, the junction contained 6 bases not matched to a gene. CDR3 size: 15 residues. Written as DNA, the CDR3 is TGTGCCAGCAGCTTGACTAGCGGGAATCAGTATGAGCAGTTCTTC. It codes for CASSLTSGNQYEQFF.

The rearrangement links TRBV9 to TRBJ1-6, with 7 bases identical to TRBD1. The ends lost 2 bases at V and 8 bases at J; junction bases unmatched: 10. This CDR3 has 16 amino acids. Per germline, CDR1 SGDLS and CDR2 YYNGEE. The CDR3 is CASSVGRDSAYSPLHF. CDR3 sequence (DNA): TGTGCCAGCAGCGTGGGCCGGGACAGTGCCTATTCACCCCTCCACTTT. The complete variable domain, with remaining parts taken from reference TRBV9 and TRBJ1-6, reads DSGVTQTPKHLITATGQRVTLRCSPRSGDLSVYWYQQSLDQGLQFLIQYYNGEERAKGNILERFSAQQFPDLHSELNLSSLELGDSALYFCASSVGRDSAYSPLHFGNGTRLTVT.

This chain connects TRBV5-6 to TRBJ2-1; TRBD2 agrees at 9 bases. V was clipped by 4 bases and J by 7 bases; unmatched bases: 9. Per germline, CDR1 SGHDT and CDR2 YYEEEE. The CDR3 has 15 residues. The CDR3, as DNA: TGTGCCAGCAGCATGATAGCGGGAGTGCGGAATGAGCAGTTCTTC. Translating gives CASSMIAGVRNEQFF.

V usage is TRBV18 and J usage is TRBJ2-1, with 11 bases matching TRBD2. Trimming cost V 3 bases and J 6 bases; bases outside gene matches: 7. CDR3 length equals 16 residues. CDR1 is KGHSH and CDR2 is LQKENI in the germline V gene. The CDR3 reads CASSPNLAGGRNEQFF. CDR3 sequence (DNA): TGTGCCAGCTCACCCAATTTAGCGGGGGGGCGCAATGAGCAGTTCTTC. The entire variable domain, with the rest obtained from reference TRBV18 and TRBJ2-1, is as follows: NAGVMQNPRHLVRRRGQEARLRCSPMKGHSHVYWYRQLPEEGLKFMVYLQKENIIDESGMPKERFSAEFPKEGPSILRIQQVVRGDSAAYFCASSPNLAGGRNEQFFGPGTRLTVL.

This clone appeared a single time. The chain has TRBV11-2 and TRBJ1-2; no clear D. The germline V gene encodes CDR1 SGHAT and CDR2 FQNNGV. This CDR3 comprises 15 residues. The V gene lost 1 base and the J gene lost 5 bases, with 14 bases spanning the gap. The CDR3 loop reads CASSLGWASGYGYTF. CDR3 in DNA: TGTGCCAGCAGCTTAGGTTGGGCTTCGGGGTATGGCTACACCTTC.

The genes are TRBV19 and TRBJ2-7; weak D call: TRBD1 (6 bases). In germline, CDR1 is LNHDA, CDR2 SQIVND (reference sequence). V lost 5 bases and J lost 2, with 13 bases in between. This CDR3 has 14 residues. The CDR3 loop is CASSPQQGTYEQYF. The CDR3 DNA reads as TGTGCCAGTAGTCCCCAACAGGGAACCTACGAGCAGTACTTC.